This passage covers 23 T cell receptor beta chains from one sample sequenced in a study of monozygotic twins with inflammatory bowel disease. TCRdb reprocessed the 5' RACE reads and reports one entry per CDR3 protein, with no DNA. The data include under 150,000 distinct CDR3 sequences; the top ten clones carry around 2.5%. Sequencing was performed on blood. Receptor source: a human donor with ulcerative colitis or Crohn's disease, or a healthy co-twin of an affected twin (not recorded which).

The J gene is TRBJ1-6, the V gene TRBV20-1; the TRBD1 assignment by TCRdb is unverifiable without DNA. Germline V gene lookup returns CDR1 DFQATT and CDR2 SNEGSKA (reference sequence). The CDR3 spans 14 residues. CDR3 amino acids: CSAREGQGETPLHF.

The chain has TRBV7-3 and TRBJ1-5; with no DNA, the TCRdb D assignment of TRBD1 cannot be verified. This CDR3 region has 13 residues. Germline V lookup: CDR1 SGHTA, CDR2 FQGTGA. CDR3 residues: CASSWDRYQPQHF.

The rearrangement links TRBV5-5 to TRBJ2-1. CDR1 is SGHKS and CDR2 is YYEKEE in the germline V gene (reference sequence). The CDR3 extends over 14 amino acids. CDR3 sequence reads: CASSAGIPYNEQFF.

This chain joins TRBV5-1 and TRBJ2-1; TCRdb calls TRBD1, which cannot be checked without DNA. The CDR3 sequence is 16 residues long. Germline V lookup: CDR1 SGHRS, CDR2 YFSETQ. The CDR3 sequence is CASRRGTPRSYNEQFF.

The chain has TRBV5-1 and TRBJ1-1; TCRdb's D call, TRBD1, is unchecked because there is no DNA. The CDR3 length is 15 residues. Germline CDR1 and CDR2: SGHRS and YFSETQ. This CDR3 reads CASSQNPGGNTEAFF.

The chain joins TRBV20-1 to TRBJ1-1. The CDR3 spans 12 residues. The germline CDR1 and CDR2 sequences are DFQATT and SNEGSKA (reference sequence). The CDR3 region is CSARASSTEAFF.

The chain is built from TRBV6-5 and TRBJ1-1; without DNA, the TCRdb call of TRBD1 cannot be checked. The CDR3 is 15 amino acids. Germline values: CDR1 MNHEY, CDR2 SVGAGI. The CDR3 here is CASSYSGGRVTEAFF.

The chain recombines TRBV3-1 with TRBJ2-7; TCRdb selects TRBD1, and the lack of DNA leaves this call unchecked. This CDR3 region has 17 residues. The V gene's germline CDR1 is LGHDT and CDR2 YNNKEL (reference sequence). CDR3 loop: CASSHSGQQGSTREQYF.

CDR3: CASSQERPGYNEQFF. This chain joins TRBV4-3 and TRBJ2-1; TCRdb reports TRBD1, a call that lacks DNA to check it against. Germline values: CDR1 LGHNA, CDR2 YSLEER. The CDR3 spans 15 residues.

The CDR3 loop reads CATSARPQETQYF. This chain links TRBV15 with TRBJ2-5. CDR3 length equals 13 residues. The germline V gene encodes CDR1 LNHNV and CDR2 YYDKDF (reference sequence).

The chain uses TRBV12-3 or TRBV12-4 and TRBJ1-1. The CDR3 runs to 16 residues. The CDR3 protein is CASSLRHLRRGTEAFF.

V gene TRBV6-6 combines with J gene TRBJ1-2. CDR1 and CDR2 from the germline V gene are MNHNY and SVGAGI (reference sequence). CDR3 length equals 14 residues. CDR3 amino acids: CASRVGGEKYGYTF.

The chain couples TRBV5-4 to TRBJ2-7; TCRdb proposes TRBD1, but this gene call is untestable without DNA. This CDR3 has 16 residues. Germline V gene sequence: CDR1 SGHNT, CDR2 YYREEE (reference sequence). CDR3 residues: CASSLGQGPNSYEQYF.

The chain has TRBV27 and TRBJ2-3; TCRdb outputs TRBD2, but without DNA this stays unchecked. Germline V gives CDR1 MNHEY, CDR2 SMNVEV (reference sequence). CDR3 length: 16 residues. The CDR3 is CASSLSSGGHTDTQYF.

The chain couples TRBV12-3 or TRBV12-4 to TRBJ2-2. The CDR3 runs to 12 residues. This chain's CDR3 is CASSLQQWELFF.

This chain joins TRBV29-1 and TRBJ2-1. Germline CDR1 reads SQVTM; CDR2 reads ANQGSEA. The CDR3 is 12 amino acids. CDR3 loop: CSATHSYNEQFF.

The chain combines TRBV5-6 with TRBJ2-5. Germline V gene lookup returns CDR1 SGHDT and CDR2 YYEEEE. The CDR3 extends over 14 amino acids. This CDR3 reads CASSSIGSQETQYF.

V is TRBV5-1 and J is TRBJ2-7; TCRdb indicates TRBD2, and absent DNA this call remains unverified. CDR1 SGHRS and CDR2 YFSETQ come from the germline V gene. CDR3 length: 15 amino acids. The CDR3 here is CASSPSTNGAYEQYF.

The V call is TRBV20-1, the J call TRBJ2-1; TCRdb names TRBD1, which stays unverified in the absence of DNA. The germline V gene encodes CDR1 DFQATT and CDR2 SNEGSKA (reference sequence). The CDR3 sequence is 13 residues long. CDR3 loop: CSARRQGRNEQFF.

The chain is built from TRBV18 and TRBJ2-4; TCRdb picks TRBD2, but there is no DNA to check that call. In germline, CDR1 is KGHSH, CDR2 LQKENI. The CDR3 loop spans 14 amino acids. The CDR3 is CASSPRQAGNIQYF.

The rearrangement uses TRBV5-4 and TRBJ1-1. The length of the CDR3 is 15 residues. CDR1 is SGHNT and CDR2 is YYREEE in the germline V gene (reference sequence). CDR3 residues: CASSRPTKLNTEAFF.

The rearrangement links TRBV20-1 to TRBJ2-1; TCRdb proposes TRBD2, but this gene call is untestable without DNA. This CDR3 contains 16 residues. Germline V gives CDR1 DFQATT, CDR2 SNEGSKA (reference sequence). CDR3 region: CSARGIAGGRHNEQFF.

This chain links TRBV20-1 with TRBJ2-2. Germline lookup yields CDR1 DFQATT and CDR2 SNEGSKA (reference sequence). The CDR3 extends over 14 amino acids. The CDR3 region is CSASPRLNTGELFF.